This T cell receptor beta chain was captured in a study of PD-L1 blockade in urothelial cancer. Study at large: Treatment start was followed by blood analysis at 3 weeks (second dose) and again at 6 weeks. The median number of T cells present in blood samples was approximately 140,000.

Germline CDR1 and CDR2: SGHDN and FVKESK. Trimming removed 6 bases from V and 3 bases from J; junction bases left unmatched: 6. CDR3 length: 15 amino acids. The sample's time point: peripheral blood 6 weeks after treatment start. Generated by immunoSEQ multiplex PCR, the TCRdb table keeps only in-frame clones and is missing some. The sample shows about 46,000 clones, around 85% of them seen only once. The chain has TRBV14 and TRBJ2-3, with TRBD1 matching 10 bases. This sequence was found in a man aged 50 to 60 with urothelial cancer. Specimen: PBMCs, collected around atezolizumab (anti-PD-L1) treatment. CDR3 region: CASSQLGQGTDTQYF. CDR3 nucleotides: TGTGCCAGCAGTCAATTGGGACAGGGGACAGATACGCAGTATTTT.